The following is a TCR beta chain sequence with its context. The antigen is unknown. The germline V and J ends were trimmed by 3 bases and 5 bases, with 13 bases remaining between them. Germline V gene lookup returns CDR1 KGHSH and CDR2 LQKENI. The CDR3 is 14 amino acids. The data are from a study of cytomegalovirus exposure and HLA in healthy donors. The wider study: A data release that came early held roughly 85 million unique TCRs from HLA-typed donors.

The study, taken as a whole, reports: Available immune exposure information was restricted to CMV serostatus only. Rare TCR sequences dominated, though some public TCRs recurred in many donors.

The study ran its PCR with 60 Vbeta and 13 Jbeta primers. Libraries were prepared by immunoSEQ multiplex PCR; TCRdb keeps only in-frame clonotypes and omits some of them. The sample holds 170,000 or so clones, roughly four fifths seen once. The sample was PBMCs. The source of this sequence is a man aged 45-65 years in good health and CMV-seronegative. V gene TRBV18 combines with J gene TRBJ1-1; D is possibly TRBD1 (6 bases). DNA of the CDR3: TGTGCCAGCTCACCCGTCAGGGGAGAGACTGAAGCTTTCTTT. Its translation: CASSPVRGETEAFF. Full variable domain (outside the CDR3, taken from reference TRBV18 and TRBJ1-1): NAGVMQNPRHLVRRRGQEARLRCSPMKGHSHVYWYRQLPEEGLKFMVYLQKENIIDESGMPKERFSAEFPKEGPSILRIQQVVRGDSAAYFCASSPVRGETEAFFGQGTRLTVV.